This TCR beta chain was recorded in a study of cytomegalovirus exposure and HLA in healthy donors. Study observations and caveats: TCR beta sequences reportedly predicted most subjects' HLA-A and HLA-B alleles accurately. A prior analysis recorded that most TCR beta V segments were productive about 90% or about 30% of the time.

There are 15 residues in the CDR3. V was cut by 3 bases and J by 3 bases, with 15 bases left in between. The germline V gene encodes CDR1 MNHEY and CDR2 SMNVEV (reference sequence). Details on this clone: As yet, its antigen is unknown.

The PCR was carried out with 60 Vbeta primers and 13 Jbeta primers. Profiled with immunoSEQ multiplex PCR; TCRdb holds only in-frame clones, not every one. The sample holds over 55,000 clones, around 91% seen once. The receptor's source is a woman aged 30 to 39 in good health and CMV-seropositive. Sequenced: PBMCs. V and J are TRBV27 and TRBJ2-7, with D tentatively TRBD2 (6 bases). The CDR3 loop is CASSLAGGGIYEQYF. The CDR3 DNA sequence: TGTGCCAGCAGTTTGGCCGGAGGAGGGATCTACGAGCAGTACTTC.